This record concerns one T cell receptor (beta chain) sequence. Its antigen is undetermined. This record comes from a study of cytomegalovirus exposure and HLA in healthy donors. Study results and caveats: Reports indicate that TCR beta sequences accurately predicted the HLA-A and HLA-B alleles of most subjects.

It was healthy bone marrow donors who served as donors. Germline assignment: CDR1 MGHRA and CDR2 YSYEKL. Trimming cost V 1 base and J 6 bases; bases outside gene matches: 9. The CDR3 sequence is 16 residues long. Primers included in the PCR were 60 Vbeta and 13 Jbeta primers. In the authors' methods: As a later analysis found, there were 80 million to 90 million unique TCR beta chains, of which roughly 11 million were shared. Produced via immunoSEQ multiplex PCR; TCRdb's table is partial and in-frame only. V and J calls and clone size are those listed in that table; D and trimming were worked out from the DNA. The data hold over 150,000 clones, with less than 85% observed a single time.

The chain uses TRBV4-1 and TRBJ1-5; 7 bases match TRBD1. The receptor was derived from a man aged 60 to 69 in good health and CMV-seronegative. Sequences were obtained from PBMCs. The CDR3 here is CASSQGTGGAGQPQHF. CDR3 nucleotides: TGCGCCAGCAGCCAAGGGACAGGAGGGGCGGGTCAGCCCCAGCATTTT.